A selection of T cell receptor beta chains follows, all from one sample in a study of T cells after yellow fever vaccination. TCRdb independently ran MiXCR on the 5' RACE reads; one entry per CDR3 protein. The table lists 450,000 to 550,000 distinct CDR3 sequences, 19% of them singletons, with 14% in the top ten. The sequences come from PBMCs, collected 15 days after the yellow fever booster vaccination. The receptors stem from a man under 40 who received the YFV17D yellow fever vaccine. Both conserved end residues are part of each CDR3. Fields, in order: J gene, D gene, CDR3 length, clone size, V gene, CDR3 DNA, CDR3 protein. D genes are given only for firm matches. Rows may omit the clone size; those that give it use once, few, many or a size class.

TRBJ2-1	.	16	.	TRBV4-3	TGCGCCAGCAGCCAAGTCTCAAGCAGGAGCGGTGGTGAGCAGTTCTTC	CASSQVSSRSGGEQFF
TRBJ1-1	.	13	few	TRBV7-8	TGTGCCAGCAGCTCCTTGATGAACACTGAAGCTTTCTTT	CASSSLMNTEAFF
TRBJ2-3	.	14	many	TRBV7-8	TGTGCCAGCTACTCGGGATCTTACACAGATACGCAGTATTTT	CASYSGSYTDTQYF
TRBJ2-3	.	14	.	TRBV15	TGTGCCACCAGCAGAGCGGGACTCACCGATACGCAGTATTTT	CATSRAGLTDTQYF
TRBJ1-2	TRBD1	14	.	TRBV7-9	TGTGCCAGCAGCAAGACAGGGAGGGGCTATGGCTACACCTTC	CASSKTGRGYGYTF
TRBJ1-2	TRBD1	13	.	TRBV29-1	TGCAGCGTTGTGGAGGGGGCATTACGAAGCTACACCTTC	CSVVEGALRSYTF
TRBJ2-7	.	14	.	TRBV9	TGTGCCAGCAGCCCTCGTCAGGGGAACGGCGAGCAGTACTTC	CASSPRQGNGEQYF
TRBJ2-5	TRBD1	14	few	TRBV29-1	TGCAGCGTTGATGGTCGGACAGGGAGAGAGACCCAGTACTTC	CSVDGRTGRETQYF
TRBJ2-1	.	14	.	TRBV6-1	TGTGCCAGCAACTCCCGGGGGAATAGGGGTGAGCAGTTCTTC	CASNSRGNRGEQFF
TRBJ2-2	.	12	few	TRBV6-5	TGTGCCAGCAGCCGAGATGCCGGGGAGCTGTTTTTT	CASSRDAGELFF
TRBJ2-3	TRBD2	14	few	TRBV28	TGTGCCAGCAGGGGGAGGGATTCCACAGATACGCAGTATTTT	CASRGRDSTDTQYF
TRBJ2-7	.	14	few	TRBV5-1	TGCGCCAGCAGCTTGGGTAGGGGGAACTACGAGCAGTACTTC	CASSLGRGNYEQYF
TRBJ2-6	.	14	few	TRBV2	TGTGCCAGCAGCGTCAACCCTGGGGCCAACGTCCTGACTTTC	CASSVNPGANVLTF
TRBJ1-1	TRBD1	15	.	TRBV28	TGTGCCAGCTCATCCCGGACAGGGATGAACACTGAAGCTTTCTTT	CASSSRTGMNTEAFF
TRBJ2-2	.	16	few	TRBV5-6	TGTGCCAGCAGCTTGGTGGGTCGGGGTGGCACCGGGGAGCTGTTTTTT	CASSLVGRGGTGELFF
TRBJ2-2	.	15	many	TRBV5-1	TGCGCCAGCAGCTTGGATAGCGGGAACACCGGGGAGCTGTTTTTT	CASSLDSGNTGELFF
TRBJ2-1	TRBD1	15	few	TRBV4-3	TGCGCCAGCAGCCAAGCGGACAGGGACCACAATGAGCAGTTCTTC	CASSQADRDHNEQFF
TRBJ2-1	.	16	.	TRBV28	TGTGCCAGCACCCTGAGTCCAGAGAGCTCCTACAATGAGCAGTTCTTC	CASTLSPESSYNEQFF
TRBJ2-4	.	14	few	TRBV2	TGTGCCAGCAGGGTAACACAGGGTAGCGGCATTCAGTACTTC	CASRVTQGSGIQYF
TRBJ2-7	.	16	once	TRBV10-2	TGCGCCAGCAGTGGACCAACTAGCATGAGCTCCTACGAGCAGTACTTC	CASSGPTSMSSYEQYF
TRBJ2-5	TRBD2	15	.	TRBV7-9	TGTGCCAGCAGCTTTGGCGGGAGAGGGGAAATGACCCAGTACTTC	CASSFGGRGEMTQYF
TRBJ1-2	TRBD1	13	.	TRBV20-1	TGCAGTGCACAGACAGGGGGCAACTATGGCTACACCTTC	CSAQTGGNYGYTF
TRBJ2-7	TRBD2	14	few	TRBV14	TGTGCCAGCTCGGAGCTAGCGGGAGCGGTCGAGCAGTACTTC	CASSELAGAVEQYF
TRBJ1-2	.	13	few	TRBV12-3/TRBV12-4	TGTGCCAGCAGTTCCCGACAGAACTATGGCTACACCTTC	CASSSRQNYGYTF
TRBJ2-2	.	15	few	TRBV9	TGTCCCAGCAGCGTAGAGGCAGGGAACCCCCGGGAGCTGTTTTTT	CPSSVEAGNPRELFF
TRBJ2-3	.	14	.	TRBV7-2	TGTGCCAGCAGCCCTACTACTCCGCCGAGTACGCAGTATTTT	CASSPTTPPSTQYF
TRBJ1-2	TRBD1	15	few	TRBV24-1	TGTGCCACCAGTGACCCCGGGACAGGGAACTATGGCTACACCTTC	CATSDPGTGNYGYTF
TRBJ2-5	.	14	few	TRBV5-1	TGCGCCAGCAGCTTAAGTTCAGGGCGGGAGACCCAGTACTTC	CASSLSSGRETQYF
TRBJ2-5	.	11	.	TRBV25-1	TGTGCCAGCAAGAGTAGGGAGACCCAGTACTTC	CASKSRETQYF
TRBJ2-4	TRBD2	15	few	TRBV5-6	TGTGCCAGCAGCTTGAGGGGACTAGGCAAAAACATTCAGTACTTC	CASSLRGLGKNIQYF
TRBJ2-2	TRBD2	14	few	TRBV20-1	TGCAGTGCTAGATGGCTAGCGGGAGCCGGGGAGCTGTTTTTT	CSARWLAGAGELFF
TRBJ2-4	.	13	.	TRBV7-2	TGTGCCAGCAGCTCGCCGACGGACGTCATTCAGTACTTC	CASSSPTDVIQYF
TRBJ2-1	TRBD2	14	.	TRBV28	TGTGCCAGCAGTTCCCTTACGGGAGGGCGTGAGCAGTTCTTC	CASSSLTGGREQFF
TRBJ1-1	TRBD1	13	few	TRBV10-3	TGTGCCATCAGGAGGGACAGGTCCACTGAAGCTTTCTTT	CAIRRDRSTEAFF
TRBJ1-6	TRBD1	15	few	TRBV2	TGTGCCAGCAGTGCCTCCGGGACAGATAATTCACCCCTCCACTTT	CASSASGTDNSPLHF